Here is one T cell receptor beta chain with its context. Its antigen is unidentified. Per germline, CDR1 LGHNA and CDR2 YSLEER. The CDR3 is made up of 17 amino acids. Trimming removed 0 bases at V and 3 bases at J, with 17 bases between. RNA amounts of about 0.5 to 1 ug underwent reverse transcription with random hexamers. It was immunoSEQ multiplex PCR that amplified TCR beta CDR3 across 54 Vbeta and 13 Jbeta. One entry per CDR3 protein, called by TCRdb with MiXCR from the immunoSEQ multiplex PCR reads. This repertoire shows about 180,000 distinct CDR3 sequences, under 97% found once; its top ten account for roughly 0.095%. This record belongs to a study of CD8 T cells in Susac syndrome. Whole-study findings and limits: The study's TCR sequencing and HLA analysis drew on a certain number of individuals. That number was acknowledged as relatively small.

This TCR came from a human donor with multiple sclerosis. The chain uses TRBV4-3 and TRBJ1-1; the D is unclear. Sequenced input: CD4+ T cells from PBMCs. The CDR3 protein is CASSQDPKRRRDTEAFF. CDR3 sequence (DNA): TGCGCCAGCAGCCAAGACCCCAAGAGGCGGCGCGACACTGAAGCTTTCTTT.